Below are 8 T cell receptor beta chains sequenced from a single sample in a study of cytomegalovirus exposure and HLA in healthy donors. A multiplex PCR was run with 60 Vbeta primers and 13 Jbeta primers. Sequencing was performed with immunoSEQ multiplex PCR; in TCRdb, only in-frame clones are kept and a portion is missing. The table shows 35,000 to 45,000 clones, with 60% to 80% occurring only once. Sequencing was carried out using PBMCs. These receptors all stem from a man aged 25 to 40 in good health and CMV-seronegative.

Only a few counts were recorded for this clone. The chain carries TRBV28 and TRBJ1-1, with 9 bases fitting TRBD1. CDR1 and CDR2 (germline): MDHEN, SYDVKM. This CDR3 is built from 15 residues. Trimming took 5 bases from V and 4 from J; bases not matched to a gene: 8. CDR3 nucleotides: TGTGCCAGCAGTCTGGGACAGGGTCAGGGCACTGAAGCTTTCTTT. Encoded protein: CASSLGQGQGTEAFF. The variable domain in full, with the rest retrieved from reference TRBV28 and TRBJ1-1, is DVKVTQSSRYLVKRTGEKVFLECVQDMDHENMFWYRQDPGLGLRLIYFSYDVKMKEKGDIPEGYSVSREKKERFSLILESASTNQTSMYLCASSLGQGQGTEAFFGQGTRLTVV.

In this sample, this clone turned up a few times. The genes are TRBV28 and TRBJ2-1, with 7 bases identical to TRBD2. The ends lost 4 bases at V and 7 bases at J; junction bases unmatched: 13. This CDR3 has 16 amino acids. The germline V gene encodes CDR1 MDHEN and CDR2 SYDVKM. The CDR3 DNA is TGTGCCAGCAGTTCGATTAGCGGGCCAAGCAGAAATGAGCAGTTCTTC. Its protein is CASSSISGPSRNEQFF.

V and J are TRBV5-1 and TRBJ2-2; no definite D call. Trimming took off 1 base at V and 6 bases at J, with 4 bases between the two ends. In germline, CDR1 is SGHRS, CDR2 YFSETQ. CDR3 length equals 12 residues. CDR3 sequence reads: CASSLIAGELFF. Here the CDR3 DNA reads TGCGCCAGCAGCTTGATAGCCGGGGAGCTGTTTTTT.

This chain links TRBV5-1 with TRBJ1-2, with TRBD1 matching 7 bases. Germline V gene data show CDR1 as SGHRS and CDR2 as YFSETQ. V lost 4 bases and J lost 3; bases outside the gene matches: 3. The CDR3 has 13 residues. CDR3 DNA sequence: TGCGCCAGCAGCCCGACAGGGTACTATGGCTACACCTTC. It translates to CASSPTGYYGYTF.

V and J are TRBV19 and TRBJ2-1, with TRBD1 matching over 7 bases. Germline loops: CDR1 LNHDA, CDR2 SQIVND (reference sequence). This CDR3 has 15 residues. The V and J ends lost 3 bases and 1 base, in that order; junction bases with no gene match: 3. The CDR3 DNA follows: TGTGCCAGTAGTATGGGGACAGCTTCCTACAATGAGCAGTTCTTC. It codes for CASSMGTASYNEQFF.

This clone came up a few times. V usage is TRBV6-1 and J usage is TRBJ1-1, with 11 bases aligning to TRBD1. V trimming: 3 bases; J trimming: 8 bases; junction bases outside the gene matches: 11. Looked up from germline, CDR1 is MNHNS and CDR2 is SASEGT. This CDR3 region has 16 residues. Written as DNA, the CDR3 is TGTGCCAGCAGTGATCGGGACAGGGGGTCTCGGATCGAAGCTTTCTTT. Residues: CASSDRDRGSRIEAFF.

In its sample, this clone was seen a few times. This sequence joins TRBV10-1 and TRBJ1-5, with 7 bases matching TRBD1. Trimming took 4 bases from V and 4 from J; bases not matched to a gene: 7. This CDR3 region has 15 residues. Germline CDR1 WNHNN, CDR2 SYGVQD (reference sequence). The CDR3 sequence is CASSGQGMGNQPQHF. DNA for the CDR3: TGCGCCAGCAGTGGACAGGGTATGGGTAATCAGCCCCAGCATTTT.

The rearrangement joins TRBV21-1 to TRBJ2-7; the tabulated D call, TRBD1, remains unverified against the DNA. TRBV21-1 is noted as a pseudogene. This CDR3 comprises 15 residues. CDR3 sequence reads: CASSAPRTGTYEQYF. The CDR3 DNA follows: TGTGCCAGCAGCGCCCCCAGGACAGGGACCTACGAGCAGTACTTC.